The rows below give T cell receptor beta chains drawn from one sample of a study of cytomegalovirus exposure and HLA in healthy donors. The table came from immunoSEQ multiplex PCR; TCRdb's copy has only in-frame clones and leaves some out. This table holds under 200,000 clones, about 13% found once. Sample: PBMCs. All receptors derive from a man in his fifties or sixties in good health and CMV-seropositive. CDR3s include the opening cysteine and the closing phenylalanine or tryptophan. D genes are given only for firm matches. The size field is filled for only some rows; it gives once, few, many or a size class.

D	V	size	J	CDR3	DNA
TRBD1	TRBV6-5	NA	TRBJ2-7	CASSFRTGGFRKEQYF	TGTGCCAGCAGTTTCCGGACAGGGGGCTTTAGGAAGGAGCAGTACTTC
TRBD1	TRBV7-2	few	TRBJ2-7	CASSLGQGWSYEQYF	TGTGCCAGCAGCTTAGGACAGGGATGGTCCTACGAGCAGTACTTC
NA	TRBV2	few	TRBJ1-5	CASRVYSNQPQHF	TGTGCCAGCAGGGTCTATAGCAATCAGCCCCAGCATTTT
NA	TRBV11-2	few	TRBJ2-7	CASSLGEVPPGEQYF	TGTGCCAGCAGCTTAGGGGAGGTCCCTCCCGGCGAGCAGTACTTC
NA	TRBV4-3	NA	TRBJ1-2	CASSQDWGNRWGYTF	TGCGCCAGCAGCCAAGATTGGGGAAACAGGTGGGGCTACACCTTC
TRBD1	TRBV23-1	NA	TRBJ1-5	CASSQIRDRVGQPQHF	TGCGCCAGCAGTCAGATCCGGGACAGGGTTGGTCAGCCCCAGCATTTT
TRBD1	TRBV5-1	NA	TRBJ1-3	CASSLANRQGTGNTIYF	TGCGCCAGCAGCTTGGCCAATCGACAGGGTACTGGAAACACCATATATTTT
NA	TRBV6-5	NA	TRBJ1-4	CASSYSRESNEKLFF	TGTGCCAGCAGTTACTCCCGGGAAAGTAATGAAAAACTGTTTTTT
NA	TRBV5-4	NA	TRBJ2-2	CASSLALTGNTGELFF	TGTGCCAGCAGCTTGGCCTTAACGGGAAACACCGGGGAGCTGTTTTTT
TRBD1	TRBV5-1	NA	TRBJ1-1	CASSPRQGSTEAFF	TGCGCCAGCAGCCCCCGACAGGGTAGCACTGAAGCTTTCTTT
TRBD1	TRBV29-1	NA	TRBJ1-1	CSVGGDRVSLNTEAFF	TGCAGCGTTGGAGGGGACAGGGTATCTCTAAACACTGAAGCTTTCTTT
NA	TRBV5-1	few	TRBJ2-4	CASSQLSGGVAKNIQYF	TGCGCCAGCAGCCAGCTCTCGGGCGGGGTAGCCAAAAACATTCAGTACTTC
NA	TRBV29-1	NA	TRBJ1-1	CSVGESSVF	TGCAGCGTTGGGGAGTCCTCTGTCTTT
TRBD2	TRBV5-4	NA	TRBJ2-2	CASSSLAGGQDGELFF	TGTGCCAGCAGCTCCCTAGCGGGGGGGCAGGACGGGGAGCTGTTTTTT
NA	TRBV4-2	few	TRBJ2-3	CASSRREGTDTQYF	TGTGCCAGCAGCCGCCGTGAGGGCACAGATACGCAGTATTTT
TRBD1	TRBV5-1	NA	TRBJ2-2	CATQGPLNTGELFF	TGCGCCACACAGGGGCCCCTGAACACCGGGGAGCTGTTTTTT
NA	TRBV2	NA	TRBJ1-5	CASKTTRGERQPQHF	TGTGCCAGCAAGACGACCCGGGGTGAGAGGCAGCCCCAGCATTTT
TRBD2	TRBV9	few	TRBJ2-3	CASSTRGGRGTDTQYF	TGTGCCAGCAGCACCCGGGGGGGCCGAGGCACAGATACGCAGTATTTT
TRBD2	TRBV28	few	TRBJ2-5	CASSLPRTSPAETQYF	TGTGCCAGCAGTCTCCCCCGGACTAGCCCCGCAGAGACCCAGTACTTC
TRBD1	TRBV4-2	NA	TRBJ2-7	CASSPAGGPGTGREQYF	TGTGCCAGCAGCCCCGCTGGAGGTCCCGGGACAGGTCGTGAGCAGTACTTC
NA	TRBV9	NA	TRBJ1-2	CASSVLPGEGYTF	TGTGCCAGCAGCGTATTGCCGGGGGAGGGCTACACCTTC
NA	TRBV18	few	TRBJ1-5	CASSPPAGVQPQHF	TGTGCCAGCTCACCACCGGCAGGGGTTCAGCCCCAGCATTTT
TRBD1	TRBV28	NA	TRBJ1-5	CASKHRTGPNQPQHF	TGTGCCAGCAAACATCGGACAGGCCCCAATCAGCCCCAGCATTTT
NA	TRBV5-1	NA	TRBJ2-5	CASSLALFGEGETQYF	TGCGCCAGCAGCTTGGCGCTCTTTGGCGAGGGAGAGACCCAGTACTTC
NA	TRBV15	NA	TRBJ1-4	CATSRDRSRVEKLFF	TGTGCCACCAGCAGAGATCGGTCCAGGGTGGAAAAACTGTTTTTT
TRBD2	TRBV5-6	NA	TRBJ2-5	CASSSLLAGGGQETQYF	TGTGCCAGCAGCTCCCTCCTAGCGGGGGGGGGTCAAGAGACCCAGTACTTC
TRBD2	TRBV4-2	few	TRBJ2-5	CASSQGIAGDQETQYF	TGTGCCAGCAGCCAAGGTATAGCGGGGGACCAAGAGACCCAGTACTTC
TRBD2	TRBV7-7	few	TRBJ2-2	CASSSLAANTGELFF	TGTGCCAGCAGCTCGCTAGCGGCTAACACCGGGGAGCTGTTTTTT
NA	TRBV9	NA	TRBJ2-2	CASSTPGSAGELFF	TGTGCCAGCAGCACTCCAGGGTCTGCGGGGGAGCTGTTTTTT
NA	TRBV29-1	few	TRBJ1-4	CSVRQGGEKLFF	TGCAGCGTGAGGCAGGGAGGTGAAAAACTGTTTTTT
NA	TRBV6-6	few	TRBJ2-6	CASSFSQGIGANVLTF	TGTGCCAGCAGTTTCAGTCAGGGGATTGGGGCCAACGTCCTGACTTTC
NA	TRBV11-3	NA	TRBJ1-1	CASTPERVRTEAFF	TGTGCCAGCACCCCGGAGAGGGTGCGCACTGAAGCTTTCTTT
NA	TRBV28	few	TRBJ1-2	CASSIGQTYGYTF	TGTGCCAGCAGCATCGGACAGACCTATGGCTACACCTTC
NA	TRBV6-1	few	TRBJ1-3	CASRRGPKSGNTIYF	TGTGCCAGCCGGAGGGGACCTAAATCTGGAAACACCATATATTTT
TRBD1	TRBV5-4	few	TRBJ1-2	CASSLGWTGGGGYTF	TGTGCCAGCAGCTTGGGATGGACAGGCGGTGGGGGCTACACCTTC
TRBD1	TRBV7-9	NA	TRBJ1-2	CASSFGDRGFGYTF	TGTGCCAGCAGCTTCGGTGACAGGGGGTTTGGCTACACCTTC
TRBD1	TRBV11-2	few	TRBJ2-3	CASSLGTGASDTQYF	TGTGCCAGCAGCTTAGGGACAGGGGCCTCGGATACGCAGTATTTT
TRBD2	TRBV6-5	NA	TRBJ2-5	CASSLLAGGEAQYF	TGTGCCAGCAGCCTTCTAGCGGGCGGGGAGGCCCAGTACTTC
NA	TRBV11-2	many	TRBJ1-1	CASSPPGHGEAFF	TGTGCCAGCAGCCCCCCGGGACATGGGGAAGCTTTCTTT
NA	TRBV5-4	few	TRBJ1-3	CASRGGQAGNTIYF	TGTGCCAGCAGGGGGGGGCAGGCTGGAAACACCATATATTTT
NA	TRBV6-5	few	TRBJ2-2	CAPPRGERGGELFF	TGTGCCCCCCCGCGGGGCGAAAGAGGAGGGGAGCTGTTTTTT
NA	TRBV19	few	TRBJ1-2	CASSPIDRLNYGYTF	TGTGCCAGTAGTCCAATTGACAGACTTAACTATGGCTACACCTTC
NA	TRBV6-5	few	TRBJ1-2	CASSYFRQGTYGYTF	TGTGCCAGCAGTTACTTTAGGCAGGGAACCTATGGCTACACCTTC
NA	TRBV6-1	NA	TRBJ1-4	CASSEALIGAGARNEKLFF	TGTGCCAGCAGTGAAGCGCTTATTGGGGCAGGGGCCCGTAATGAAAAACTGTTTTTT
TRBD1	TRBV5-1	few	TRBJ2-2	CASNRGSTGELFF	TGCGCCAGCAACAGGGGGAGCACCGGGGAGCTGTTTTTT
NA	TRBV7-2	NA	TRBJ2-1	CASSLELAQTFF	TGTGCCAGCAGCTTAGAATTAGCCCAGACGTTCTTC
TRBD1	TRBV4-3	NA	TRBJ2-7	CASSQDVQGAYEQYF	TGCGCCAGCAGCCAAGATGTACAGGGGGCTTACGAGCAGTACTTC
NA	TRBV6-6	few	TRBJ1-2	CASSLLGGYTF	TGTGCCAGCAGTCTACTCGGGGGCTACACCTTC
TRBD1	TRBV10-3	NA	TRBJ2-6	CAISEGDRGAGANVLTF	TGTGCCATCAGTGAAGGGGACAGGGGGGCCGGGGCCAACGTCCTGACTTTC
NA	TRBV21-1	few	TRBJ1-5	CASSKETKRGNQPQHF	TGTGCCAGCAGCAAAGAAACGAAACGCGGCAATCAGCCCCAGCATTTT
TRBD1	TRBV6-5	NA	TRBJ1-2	CASSSAPRGPGYGYTF	TGTGCCAGCAGTTCCGCCCCCAGGGGGCCGGGATATGGCTACACCTTC
TRBD2	TRBV7-9	few	TRBJ2-5	CASSLPLGGQETQYF	TGTGCCAGCAGCCTCCCGTTGGGGGGGCAAGAGACCCAGTACTTC
NA	TRBV4-3	few	TRBJ2-5	CASSQSTFQETQYF	TGCGCCAGCAGCCAGAGTACCTTCCAAGAGACCCAGTACTTC
NA	TRBV5-1	few	TRBJ1-3	CASSPGGTSGNTIYF	TGCGCCAGCAGCCCGGGAGGTACGAGTGGAAACACCATATATTTT
NA	TRBV5-1	NA	TRBJ1-2	CASSLEAETGTGYTF	TGCGCCAGCAGCTTGGAAGCGGAAACAGGGACTGGCTACACCTTC
NA	TRBV6-5	few	TRBJ1-5	CASSSQRYSNQPQHF	TGTGCCAGCAGTTCACAGAGATATAGCAATCAGCCCCAGCATTTT